This TCR beta chain was documented in a study of CD8+CD57+ T cells in acquired aplastic anemia. Findings and caveats of the study: Overlapping CD8+ CDR3 repertoires of patients and controls contained around 31 shared sequences.

There are 15 residues in the CDR3. V was pared by 3 bases and J by 1 base, with 13 bases between. The V gene's germline CDR1 is SNHLY and CDR2 FYNNEI. On this clonotype: Its antigen remains unidentified.

Genomic DNA constituted the template upon which TCR beta VDJ and CDR3 profiling was performed. TCRdb processed the reads anew with MiXCR; each CDR3 protein has one entry. The table includes approximately 130,000 distinct CDR3 sequences, about 50% detected once. All sequencing subjects had displayed CD8+CD57+ cell expansion on flow cytometry. The material sequenced was sorted CD4+, CD8+, or CD8+CD57+ T cells (not recorded which) from PBMCs. The clonotype comes from a human donor with aplastic anemia. V gene TRBV2 combines with J gene TRBJ2-7; possible D gene TRBD1, 6 bases. The CDR3 protein is CASSENRDLSYEQYF. CDR3 nucleotide sequence: TGTGCCAGCAGTGAGAACAGGGATCTTTCCTACGAGCAGTACTTC. Looking up the rest from reference TRBV2 and TRBJ2-7 gives the full variable domain: EPEVTQTPSHQVTQMGQEVILRCVPISNHLYFYWYRQILGQKVEFLVSFYNNEISEKSEIFDDQFSVERPDGSNFTLKIRSTKLEDSAMYFCASSENRDLSYEQYFGPGTRLTVT.